Detailed here is one T cell receptor (beta chain). The antigen is undetermined. Per germline, CDR1 SGHTA and CDR2 FQGNSA. Trimming cost V 3 bases and J 7 bases, with 13 bases left between them. This CDR3 has 13 residues. Only in-frame clones appear in the TCRdb table, and some are missing; sequencing was by immunoSEQ multiplex PCR. The sample lists 950,000 to 1,300,000 clones, roughly 75% occurring once. This specimen belongs to a study of shared clonotypes between healthy human individuals. Study at large: Donors, aged 18 to 49, were a couple of women and three men.

General study points: Naive subsets, compared against memory subsets, generally had larger estimated richness values. Clonotypes shared by all four sorted-subset donors had higher generation probabilities than non-shared clonotypes. It was expected that sequencing depth would affect clonotype sharing among donors.

The V gene is TRBV7-2, the J gene TRBJ2-7; D is undetermined. The clonotype was recovered from a man between 18 and 29 years old in good health. Sequences were obtained from memory CD4+ T cells sorted from blood. This sample's subset: CD45RA-negative fraction. The CDR3 sequence: CASSLDGVGEQYF. CDR3 bases: TGTGCCAGCAGCTTGGATGGGGTCGGGGAGCAGTACTTC.